The sequence of this TCR beta chain was determined in a study of PD-1 blockade in mismatch repair-deficient tumors (dated by TCRdb to between 2016 and 2019). A note on the overall study: The trial enrolled roughly 83 consecutive patients with 12 mismatch repair-deficient cancer types between September 2013 and late 2016, all previously treated and progressing. Deep sequencing of TCR CDR3 regions was used to track tumor-associated T cell clones in peripheral blood of patients responding to PD-1 blockade.

V gives up 5 bases and J gives up 5 bases, and the segment between their germline ends measures 17 bases. Per the germline V gene (reference sequence), SEHNR is the CDR1 and FQNEAQ is the CDR2. The CDR3, cysteine through phenylalanine, is 15 amino acids long. The kept DNA is CDR3 alone, 45 bases in frame from the first base. The library was made by the immunoSEQ multiplex PCR assay. The table comes from immuneACCESS by way of TCRdb, which keeps in-frame sequences with V and J called. Part of the clones is missing from these tables; in studies checked, under half for an unresolved V gene and the rest for unknown reasons. The sample table contains about 130,000 clones; only one count was recorded for around nine tenths of them. The ten largest make up about 12% of the sample. Overall study results and their limits: After pembrolizumab, tumor-resident clones, which were often undetectable in blood before treatment, expanded rapidly and then contracted, generally ahead of radiologic responses.

For every enrolled patient, mismatch repair deficiency was confirmed by either polymerase chain reaction or immunohistochemistry. TCR sequencing was performed for a few patients who responded to pembrolizumab therapy. The phase II trial prospectively evaluated PD-1 blockade with pembrolizumab in advanced mismatch repair-deficient cancers, independent of tissue of origin. Peripheral blood T cell samples were serially collected before and at multiple times after PD-1 blockade was started. Blood sampling time points were reported as weeks after the first dose of pembrolizumab. Notes on this clone: The antigen it binds to is not known. Base quality data are lacking; no much larger clone is found one base away.

Sequencing was performed on peripheral blood, taken 72 weeks after starting pembrolizumab. The rearranged chain carries TRBV7-9 and TRBJ2-3; the D gene is perhaps TRBD1 or TRBD2, each of them matching over 5 bases. The sequence came from an adult with mismatch repair-deficient cancer. The CDR3 here reads CASSPGWDREDTQYF. The bases are TGTGCCAGCAGCCCAGGCTGGGACCGTGAAGATACGCAGTATTTT.